These T cell receptor beta chains were read from a single sample in a study of cytomegalovirus exposure and HLA in healthy donors. Generated by immunoSEQ multiplex PCR, the TCRdb table keeps only in-frame clones and is missing some. This sample has a few hundred thousand clones; 88% occur once, and the top ten carry over 0.9%. Sequenced material: PBMCs. These receptors were taken from a man under 40 in good health and CMV-seronegative. CDR3s include the opening cysteine and the closing phenylalanine or tryptophan. D genes are given only for firm matches. Where a row states a size, it is once, few, many or the class of an expanded clone; other rows omit it.

abundance	d_gene	v_gene	j_gene	CDR3aa	CDR3nt
.	TRBD1	TRBV9	TRBJ1-2	CASSGQGERGYTF	TGTGCCAGCAGCGGACAGGGGGAGCGTGGCTACACCTTC
once	.	TRBV5-1	TRBJ1-1	CASSLGGATEAFF	TGCGCCAGCAGCCTAGGGGGGGCCACTGAAGCTTTCTTT
once	.	TRBV29-1	TRBJ1-3	CSVVISDSGNTIYF	TGCAGCGTTGTGATATCAGACTCTGGAAACACCATATATTTT
.	TRBD2	TRBV11-3	TRBJ2-1	CASSAPGLADGEQFF	TGTGCCAGCAGCGCACCGGGACTAGCGGATGGTGAGCAGTTCTTC
.	.	TRBV15	TRBJ1-1	CATSKTDMQAFF	TGTGCCACCAGCAAGACCGACATGCAAGCTTTCTTT
.	.	TRBV6-5	TRBJ2-2	CASSYQGQGGELFF	TGTGCCAGCAGTTACCAGGGCCAAGGCGGGGAGCTGTTTTTT
.	.	TRBV6-1	TRBJ1-2	CASSEEQGRAYGYTF	TGTGCCAGCAGTGAGGAACAGGGCCGGGCCTATGGCTACACCTTC
.	TRBD1	TRBV27	TRBJ2-7	CASSLDRGVYEQYF	TGTGCCAGCAGTTTGGACAGGGGGGTCTACGAGCAGTACTTC
.	.	TRBV7-9	TRBJ2-7	CASSPTPGFEQYF	TGTGCCAGCAGCCCCACCCCAGGGTTCGAGCAGTACTTC
once	.	TRBV27	TRBJ2-1	CASSLSQRYLRNEQFF	TGTGCCAGCAGTTTATCGCAGCGGTACCTCCGGAATGAGCAGTTCTTC
.	.	TRBV19	TRBJ1-2	CASSTLQGRGYTF	TGTGCCAGTAGTACGTTACAGGGCCGGGGCTACACCTTC
few	.	TRBV4-2	TRBJ2-7	CASSPVASSYEQYF	TGTGCCAGCAGCCCCGTTGCTAGCTCCTACGAGCAGTACTTC
.	TRBD2	TRBV5-1	TRBJ2-5	CASSYGGTSGASHETQYF	TGCGCCAGCAGCTACGGGGGGACTAGCGGGGCCTCCCACGAGACCCAGTACTTC
.	.	TRBV15	TRBJ2-3	CATSSGGRGTDTQYF	TGTGCCACCAGCTCGGGGGGCCGGGGCACAGATACGCAGTATTTT
.	.	TRBV4-1	TRBJ2-2	CASSQDANTGELFF	TGCGCCAGCAGCCAAGACGCGAACACCGGGGAGCTGTTTTTT
.	TRBD1	TRBV7-6	TRBJ2-7	CASSPGTGAYEQYF	TGTGCCAGCAGCCCTGGGACAGGGGCCTACGAGCAGTACTTC
.	TRBD1	TRBV7-7	TRBJ2-7	CASSFRDSYEQYF	TGTGCCAGCAGCTTCCGGGACAGCTACGAGCAGTACTTC
.	.	TRBV20-1	TRBJ2-5	CSAEVAETQYF	TGCAGTGCGGAGGTTGCGGAGACCCAGTACTTC
few	.	TRBV6-6	TRBJ1-6	CASSYSNGLENSPLHF	TGTGCCAGCAGTTACTCGAACGGGTTGGAGAATTCACCCCTCCACTTT
.	.	TRBV2	TRBJ1-2	CASSLPGGYGYTF	TGTGCCAGCAGCCTCCCGGGGGGCTATGGCTACACCTTC
.	TRBD2	TRBV5-1	TRBJ2-5	CASSLKGAGGNQETQYF	TGCGCCAGCAGCTTGAAAGGGGCGGGGGGGAACCAAGAGACCCAGTACTTC
.	.	TRBV7-6	TRBJ2-7	CASSLEIGASYEQYF	TGTGCCAGCAGCTTAGAGATAGGGGCCTCCTACGAGCAGTACTTC
.	TRBD2	TRBV19	TRBJ2-3	CASTNRGGFSTDTQYF	TGTGCCAGTACCAATCGGGGGGGGTTTAGCACAGATACGCAGTATTTT
.	.	TRBV29-1	TRBJ1-2	CSVEFLQIRDYGYTF	TGCAGCGTTGAGTTCCTTCAAATCCGGGACTATGGCTACACCTTC
.	TRBD2	TRBV10-2	TRBJ2-1	CASSENQAGLKDEQFF	TGCGCCAGCAGTGAGAACCAAGCGGGGCTTAAGGATGAGCAGTTCTTC
.	.	TRBV4-3	TRBJ1-2	CASSQGRTQGGYTF	TGCGCCAGCAGCCAAGGGCGGACTCAAGGAGGCTACACCTTC
.	TRBD2	TRBV7-2	TRBJ2-5	CASSFSGSQETQYF	TGTGCCAGCAGCTTTAGCGGGTCCCAAGAGACCCAGTACTTC
.	TRBD1	TRBV7-6	TRBJ2-5	CASSSDRGLSETQYF	TGTGCCAGCAGCTCAGACAGGGGGCTGAGCGAGACCCAGTACTTC
.	TRBD1	TRBV2	TRBJ2-5	CASRRTGTTQETQYF	TGTGCCAGCAGAAGGACAGGGACCACCCAAGAGACCCAGTACTTC
.	TRBD1	TRBV7-9	TRBJ2-5	CASSLGTGGKSETQYF	TGTGCCAGCAGCTTGGGGACAGGGGGAAAATCGGAGACCCAGTACTTC
once	.	TRBV11-2	TRBJ1-6	CASSPHLQGYYNSPLHF	TGTGCCAGCAGCCCCCATTTACAGGGATACTATAATTCACCCCTCCACTTT
.	.	TRBV4-3	TRBJ1-1	CASSQVGGNTEAFF	TGCGCCAGCAGCCAAGTGGGAGGGAACACTGAAGCTTTCTTT
.	.	TRBV6-8	TRBJ1-1	CASSLQWNTEAFF	TGTGCCAGCAGTCTACAGTGGAACACTGAAGCTTTCTTT
.	TRBD2	TRBV13	TRBJ2-1	CASSFRGGLHNEQFF	TGTGCCAGCAGCTTCCGGGGGGGGCTCCACAATGAGCAGTTCTTC
.	TRBD1	TRBV2	TRBJ1-6	CASKGTGWDNSPLHF	TGTGCCAGCAAGGGGACAGGGTGGGATAATTCACCCCTCCACTTT
.	TRBD2	TRBV7-2	TRBJ2-3	CASSSSGTRLDTQYF	TGTGCCAGCAGCTCGTCCGGGACTAGGTTAGATACGCAGTATTTT
.	TRBD1	TRBV4-3	TRBJ2-1	CASSHEQGILNEQFF	TGCGCCAGCAGCCATGAACAGGGGATTTTGAATGAGCAGTTCTTC
.	.	TRBV5-1	TRBJ2-5	CASSLAWPGQETQYF	TGCGCCAGCAGCTTGGCCTGGCCAGGCCAAGAGACCCAGTACTTC
.	TRBD1	TRBV30	TRBJ1-1	CAWSVRSGGGTEAFF	TGTGCCTGGAGTGTACGGTCAGGGGGCGGCACTGAAGCTTTCTTT
.	.	TRBV18	TRBJ1-3	CASSPTRGITGNTIYF	TGTGCCAGCTCACCAACCAGGGGCATAACTGGAAACACCATATATTTT
.	.	TRBV5-6	TRBJ1-6	CASSPRVNSPLHF	TGTGCCAGCAGCCCCAGGGTTAATTCACCCCTCCACTTT
.	TRBD1	TRBV14	TRBJ1-2	CASSPRRGTGAIYGYTF	TGTGCCAGCAGCCCACGAAGGGGGACAGGGGCTATCTATGGCTACACCTTC
.	.	TRBV7-8	TRBJ1-5	CASSFKGNQPQHF	TGTGCCAGCAGCTTCAAGGGGAATCAGCCCCAGCATTTT
.	.	TRBV19	TRBJ2-2	CASGTLDSWANTGELFF	TGTGCCAGTGGGACTCTTGACAGCTGGGCGAACACCGGGGAGCTGTTTTTT
.	.	TRBV6-4	TRBJ1-6	CASSDRGNSPLHF	TGTGCCAGCAGTGACAGGGGTAATTCACCCCTCCACTTT
.	.	TRBV7-9	TRBJ1-1	CASSFNGDTEAFF	TGTGCCAGCAGCTTTAACGGGGACACTGAAGCTTTCTTT
.	.	TRBV5-1	TRBJ2-5	CASSPREVQETQYF	TGCGCCAGCAGCCCAAGAGAGGTTCAAGAGACCCAGTACTTC
many	.	TRBV18	TRBJ2-6	CASSPVGQGDGANVLTF	TGTGCCAGCTCACCCGTAGGGCAAGGGGATGGGGCCAACGTCCTGACTTTC
.	TRBD1	TRBV6-5	TRBJ2-7	CASSQGGQYEQYF	TGTGCCAGCAGCCAAGGGGGCCAGTACGAGCAGTACTTC
.	.	TRBV15	TRBJ2-3	CATASGTVTSTDTQYF	TGTGCCACCGCCTCAGGGACTGTAACTAGCACAGATACGCAGTATTTT